Listed here are 13 T cell receptor beta chains from one sample, sequenced in a study of blood T cell repertoires in COVID-19. Libraries were prepared by immunoSEQ multiplex PCR; TCRdb keeps only in-frame clonotypes and omits some of them. This table holds some 160,000 clones, 85% to 90% found once. What was sequenced was peripheral blood. These receptors all come from a woman aged 55-70 years with active COVID-19.

This chain uses TRBV18 with TRBJ2-7; TRBD1 matches at 11 bases. J was trimmed by 6 bases and V by 4 bases; bases with no gene match: 5. This CDR3 has 14 amino acids. CDR1 and CDR2 (germline): KGHSH, LQKENI. The DNA of the CDR3 is TGTGCCAGCTCACGGGACAGGGGGTTCAGCGAGCAGTACTTC. This codes for CASSRDRGFSEQYF.

This clone turned up a few times. V and J are TRBV7-6 and TRBJ1-1; weak D call: TRBD1 (5 bases). Germline V gene sequence: CDR1 SGHVS, CDR2 FNYEAQ. V gave up 3 bases and J gave up 4 bases, with 15 bases separating them. There are 15 residues in the CDR3. Here the CDR3 DNA reads TGTGCCAGCAGCTTGCAGCCAGGGTCACGCACTGAAGCTTTCTTT. Its protein product is CASSLQPGSRTEAFF.

This clone has a handful of counts. The chain links TRBV7-3 to TRBJ1-6; 7 bases agree with TRBD1. This CDR3 region has 15 residues. The germline CDR1 and CDR2 sequences are SGHTA and FQGTGA. J lost 7 bases, V lost 6 bases, and 9 bases had no gene match. DNA of the CDR3: TGTGCCAGCAGACGCAGCCGGGACAGCAATTCACCCCTCCACTTT. Translating it yields CASRRSRDSNSPLHF.

The gene calls are TRBV10-3 and TRBJ1-1, with unresolved D. The CDR3 consists of 15 residues. Germline V gives CDR1 ENHRY, CDR2 SYGVKD. V lost 3 bases and J 4 bases, leaving 15 bases between the germline ends. Here the CDR3 DNA reads TGTGCCATCAGTGATTCAGGAGGGTGGGCCACTGAAGCTTTCTTT. This codes for CAISDSGGWATEAFF.

Concerning this clone itself: The identical CDR3 is also encoded by other nucleotide sequences in the sample. The V and J genes are TRBV18 and TRBJ2-3; 12 bases map to TRBD2. Germline lookup yields CDR1 KGHSH and CDR2 LQKENI. The CDR3 extends over 16 amino acids. After removal of 2 bases from V and 0 bases from J, the junction contained 0 bases not matched to a gene. This chain's CDR3 is CASSPGTSGSTDTQYF. CDR3 sequence (DNA): TGTGCCAGCTCACCAGGGACTAGCGGGAGCACAGATACGCAGTATTTT.

The chain links TRBV18 to TRBJ2-1; 9 nucleotides agree with TRBD1. V lost 2 bases to trimming and J lost 6 bases; unmatched junction nucleotides: 5. CDR1 and CDR2 from the germline V gene are KGHSH and LQKENI. This CDR3 is 15 amino acids long. The CDR3 is CASSPGTGRINEQFF. CDR3 coding DNA: TGTGCCAGCTCACCAGGGACAGGGAGGATCAATGAGCAGTTCTTC.

The chain couples TRBV7-2 to TRBJ2-4; 7 bases align to TRBD2. Germline values: CDR1 SGHTA, CDR2 FQGNSA. The CDR3 runs 14 residues. Trimming cost V 5 bases and J 6 bases; bases outside gene matches: 7. The CDR3 region has the DNA TGTGCCAGCAGCCCTCGGCGGGGGAGAAACATTCAGTACTTC. Translating gives CASSPRRGRNIQYF.

The chain employs TRBV15 and TRBJ2-3; TRBD1 matches 10 bases. V was pared by 4 bases and J by 4 bases, with 2 bases of the junction left unmatched. Germline lookup yields CDR1 LNHNV and CDR2 YYDKDF (reference sequence). CDR3 length: 14 residues. The CDR3 DNA reads as TGTGCCACCAGCACTGGACAGGGGGCAGATACGCAGTATTTT. This sequence encodes CATSTGQGADTQYF.

A single count supports this clone. The rearrangement joins TRBV11-2 to TRBJ2-7, with D uncertain. V lost 5 bases and J lost 3, with 17 bases in between. Germline CDR1 SGHAT, CDR2 FQNNGV. The CDR3 runs to 15 residues. The CDR3 region is CASSLRSVTVYEQYF. The CDR3 nucleotides are TGTGCCAGCAGCCTGCGCAGCGTAACCGTCTACGAGCAGTACTTC.

This sequence joins TRBV20-1 and TRBJ2-5; D not resolved. In germline, CDR1 is DFQATT, CDR2 SNEGSKA (reference sequence). Trimming shortened V by 6 bases and J by 5 bases, and 10 bases separated the two germline ends. The CDR3 totals 11 residues. CDR3 nucleotides: TGCAGTGCAACCCCCGGGGAGACCCAGTACTTC. This gives the protein CSATPGETQYF.

This chain's CDR3 is CASSFPETQYF. Here the CDR3 DNA reads TGTGCCAGCAGCTTCCCTGAGACCCAGTACTTC. This chain joins TRBV5-8 and TRBJ2-5; no reliable D call. Trimming shortened V by 2 bases and J by 5 bases, and 4 bases separated the two germline ends. Germline CDR1 SGHTS, CDR2 YDEGEE. The CDR3 is made up of 11 amino acids.

This clone was counted once. This specimen includes other DNA sequences encoding the same CDR3. J is TRBJ2-1 and V is TRBV4-2, with TRBD2 matching over 10 bases. Trimming removed 2 bases from V and 3 bases from J; junction bases left unmatched: 4. CDR1 is LGHNA and CDR2 is YNFKEQ in the germline V gene. This CDR3 is built from 16 residues. CDR3 sequence (DNA): TGTGCCAGCAGCCAAATCCTAGCGGGAGTCTACAATGAGCAGTTCTTC. Protein: CASSQILAGVYNEQFF.

This clone was counted only a few times. CDR3 protein: CASSGDRGGTYEQYF. In nucleotides, the CDR3 is TGTGCCAGTAGTGGAGACAGGGGGGGAACCTACGAGCAGTACTTC. The V call is TRBV19, the J call TRBJ2-7; 9 bases agree with TRBD1. The germline V gene encodes CDR1 LNHDA and CDR2 SQIVND (reference sequence). Trimming removed 5 bases from V and 2 bases from J; junction bases left unmatched: 7. The CDR3 length is 15 residues.